Only a few counts were recorded for the clone carrying this T cell receptor beta chain. One entry per CDR3 protein, called by TCRdb with MiXCR from the 5' RACE reads. The sample shows hundreds of thousands of distinct CDR3 sequences, 20% to 25% of them seen only once. The data derive from a study of identical twins. The CDR3 extends over 16 amino acids. Germline CDR1 and CDR2: MNHNS and SASEGT. V dropped 2 bases and J dropped 4 bases, with 14 bases sitting between them. The sample was also reused in another study, on T cells expressing NK-cell markers. From that report: The eight sequenced donors comprised seven who were HCMV-seropositive and one who was seronegative. These same clonotypes (in several donors) also led the CD3+CD56-NKG2C+ fraction.

Sequencing was carried out using PBMCs. The chain is built from TRBV6-1 and TRBJ2-2, with D hard to call. The source is a young woman in good health. The chain's CDR3 is CASSEWSRQFTGELFF. The CDR3 bases are TGTGCCAGCAGTGAATGGTCGAGACAATTCACCGGGGAGCTGTTTTTT.